This T cell receptor beta chain appears in the sequencing data of a study of blood T cell repertoires in COVID-19. How the authors handled the data: It was from reference gene primer amplification that nucleated cell counts were estimated. Some clones are missing from TCRdb's copy, which holds only in-frame ones; the method was immunoSEQ multiplex PCR. D and trimming come from the DNA, and the V and J calls and clone size come from that table. The sample lists tens of thousands of clones, 86% occurring once. Germline CDR1 SGHRS, CDR2 YFSETQ. V gave up 4 bases and J gave up 1 base; unmatched junction bases: 9. The CDR3 consists of 18 residues.

The specimen sequenced was peripheral blood. This receptor was obtained from a woman older than 75 in a cohort sampled during active or convalescent COVID-19. The V call is TRBV5-1, the J call TRBJ2-3, with TRBD2 identical over 13 bases. The CDR3 sequence is CASSPRTSGRAGTDTQYF. DNA of the CDR3: TGCGCCAGCAGCCCGAGGACTAGCGGGAGAGCGGGCACAGATACGCAGTATTTT.